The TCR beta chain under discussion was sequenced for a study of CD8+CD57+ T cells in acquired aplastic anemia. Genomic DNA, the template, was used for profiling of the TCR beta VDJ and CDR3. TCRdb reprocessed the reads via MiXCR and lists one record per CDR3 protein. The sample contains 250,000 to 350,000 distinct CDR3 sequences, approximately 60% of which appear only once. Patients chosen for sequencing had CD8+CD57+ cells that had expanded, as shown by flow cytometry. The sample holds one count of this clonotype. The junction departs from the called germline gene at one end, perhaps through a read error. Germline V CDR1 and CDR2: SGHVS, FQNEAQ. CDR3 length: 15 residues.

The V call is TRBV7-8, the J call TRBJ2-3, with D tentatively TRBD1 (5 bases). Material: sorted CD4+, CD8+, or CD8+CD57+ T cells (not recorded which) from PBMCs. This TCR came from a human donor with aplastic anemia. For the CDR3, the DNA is TGTGCCGGCAGCTTATTGGGGCCATTCACAGATACACAGTATTTT. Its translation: CAGSLLGPFTDTQYF.